What follows is one T cell receptor beta chain and its context. In the authors' workflow: Using reference gene primer amplification, nucleated cell counts were estimated. Clones were read by immunoSEQ multiplex PCR, and TCRdb kept only the in-frame ones, dropping some. For V, J and clone size, that table is used; D and trimming come from the DNA. The sample lists roughly 290,000 clones, around 89% occurring once. The CDR3 length is 21 residues. Germline CDR1 is LNHNV and CDR2 is YYDKDF (reference sequence). V lost 0 bases to trimming and J lost 15 bases, with 36 bases between them. This record comes from a study of blood T cell repertoires in COVID-19.

This chain links TRBV15 with TRBJ1-6, with a weak D call TRBD1 (5 bases). The material sequenced was peripheral blood. This sequence was found in an older woman with acute or convalescent COVID-19. The CDR3 DNA is TGTGCCACCAGCAGAGATCCCGGGGGATTGAGGGAATCCTTTGATAGGAGGGACCTCCACTTT. This encodes CATSRDPGGLRESFDRRDLHF.